What follows is one T cell receptor beta chain and its context. Its recognized antigen is unknown. No per-base quality is available; no much larger clone lies one base away. The library came from the immunoSEQ multiplex PCR assay. Sourced from immuneACCESS, this table was stored by TCRdb with only in-frame sequences that have V and J called. A share of the clones is absent; for the studies checked, an unresolved V gene accounts for under half, and the remainder has no known explanation. For this sample there are 110,000 to 150,000 clones; over 90% appear just once. The ten largest account for less than 2% of the sample. The data stem from a study of CD4+ T cells in melanoma (dated by TCRdb to 2021 to 2024). About the study as a whole: Neoantigen-specific CD4+ T cells in human melanoma were investigated in the study.

Paper-wide results and their limitations: Diverse differentiation states were reported to be shown by neoantigen-specific CD4+ T cells in melanoma. Neoantigen-specific CD4+ T cells were reported to be correlated with the function of CD8+ T cells, macrophages and B cells.

The donors were people with melanoma. This clonotype was sampled from a human donor with melanoma.

For the CDR3, the sequence is CASSALSDTQYF. The sequenced DNA: TGTGCCAGCAGCGCCCTCTCAGATACGCAGTATTTT. The V gene is TRBV2 and the J gene is TRBJ2-3, with the D gene not clear enough to name. As encoded in the germline V gene, CDR1 is SNHLY while CDR2 is FYNNEI. The CDR3 has 12 amino acids, counting the end cysteine and phenylalanine. The sequence is cut down to CDR3 DNA, 36 bases in frame from base 1. V loses 6 bases of germline sequence and J loses 4 bases, and the interval between the two ends is 8 bases.